One and the same sample provided the 11 T cell receptor beta chains below, sequenced in a study of shared clonotypes between healthy human individuals. Produced via immunoSEQ multiplex PCR; TCRdb's table is partial and in-frame only. Here the sample spans hundreds of thousands of clones, 74% being singletons. The sequencing sample was made of memory CD4+ T cells sorted from blood. The subset denotes: CD45RA-negative fraction. The receptors shown here come from a woman aged 25 to 39 in good health.

The V and J genes are TRBV18 and TRBJ2-1, with D hard to call. This CDR3 spans 13 amino acids. V lost 1 base and J lost 6, with 7 bases in between. Per germline, CDR1 KGHSH and CDR2 LQKENI. The CDR3 loop reads CASSPRLSNEQFF. The CDR3 coding sequence is TGTGCCAGCTCACCACGGCTCAGCAATGAGCAGTTCTTC.

CDR3: CASKTPSSGANVLTF. CDR3 nucleotides: TGTGCCAGCAAGACCCCCTCGAGTGGGGCCAACGTCCTGACTTTC. The genes are TRBV27 and TRBJ2-6; no reliable D call. Germline CDR1 reads MNHEY; CDR2 reads SMNVEV (reference sequence). CDR3 length equals 15 residues. Trimming took off 7 bases at V and 3 bases at J, with 13 bases between the two ends.

Worth noting for this clone: At the DNA level, this CDR3 is encoded by other sequences in the same sample as well. This rearrangement joins TRBV19 to TRBJ1-5; D might be TRBD1 (5 bases). CDR3 length: 15 amino acids. CDR1 is LNHDA, CDR2 SQIVND, per germline (reference sequence). Trimming took 1 base from V and 7 from J, leaving 14 bases between them. The CDR3 is CASSIGRAGNQPQHF. DNA of the CDR3: TGTGCCAGTAGTATAGGTAGGGCAGGGAACCAGCCCCAGCATTTT.

This chain joins TRBV2 and TRBJ2-5; a weak D match, TRBD2 (6 bases). With 3 bases removed from V and 7 bases from J, the gap between germline ends came to 9 bases. The CDR3 totals 12 residues. Germline V lookup: CDR1 SNHLY, CDR2 FYNNEI. CDR3 DNA: TGTGCCAGCAGTGAGGAGGGGTGGACCCAGTACTTC. This gives the protein CASSEEGWTQYF. Full variable domain (rest looked up from reference TRBV2 and TRBJ2-5): EPEVTQTPSHQVTQMGQEVILRCVPISNHLYFYWYRQILGQKVEFLVSFYNNEISEKSEIFDDQFSVERPDGSNFTLKIRSTKLEDSAMYFCASSEEGWTQYFGPGTRLLVL.

This clone was detected a few times. V is TRBV19 and J is TRBJ1-5; tentative D call: TRBD1 (5 bases). Germline assignment: CDR1 LNHDA and CDR2 SQIVND (reference sequence). This CDR3 has 12 amino acids. Trimming left V 6 bases short and J 6 bases short, with 9 bases between. CDR3 loop: CASRGGSQPQHF. Written as DNA, the CDR3 is TGTGCCAGTAGGGGGGGGTCTCAGCCCCAGCATTTT.

The chain carries TRBV4-1 and TRBJ2-5; tentative D call: TRBD1 (5 bases). The better agreement between TRBJ2-7 and the DNA end casts doubt on the J call. This CDR3 has 15 amino acids. Germline V gene lookup returns CDR1 MGHRA and CDR2 YSYEKL. In DNA, the CDR3 is TGCGCCAGCAGCCAGGCCCCTACAGGTGGGTACGAGCAGTACTTC. Protein product: CASSQAPTGGYEQYF.

This chain links TRBV5-4 with TRBJ2-1, with 8 bases fitting TRBD2. V was pared by 3 bases and J by 6 bases, with 5 bases of the junction left unmatched. The CDR3 contains 14 residues. CDR1 is SGHNT, CDR2 YYREEE, per germline (reference sequence). DNA for the CDR3: TGTGCCAGCAGCTGGCGGGAGGCCTTCAATGAGCAGTTCTTC. As protein: CASSWREAFNEQFF. The full variable domain, with the rest looked up from reference TRBV5-4 and TRBJ2-1, is ETGVTQSPTHLIKTRGQQVTLRCSSQSGHNTVSWYQQALGQGPQFIFQYYREEENGRGNFPPRFSGLQFPNYSSELNVNALELDDSALYLCASSWREAFNEQFFGPGTRLTVL.

V gene TRBV6-1 combines with J gene TRBJ1-4, with a tentative D call TRBD1 (6 bases). The CDR3 loop spans 14 amino acids. Germline CDR1 MNHNS, CDR2 SASEGT. V dropped 7 bases and J dropped 5 bases, with 14 bases sitting between them. Written as DNA, the CDR3 is TGTGCCAGCAAATCCAGGGGCAGGAATGAAAAACTGTTTTTT. Translated: CASKSRGRNEKLFF.

V gene TRBV7-6 combines with J gene TRBJ1-5, with 9 bases lining up with TRBD1. With V trimmed by 5 bases and J by 5 bases, 4 bases remained unmatched. The V gene's germline CDR1 is SGHVS and CDR2 FNYEAQ. The CDR3 consists of 14 residues. The CDR3 spells CASSPGQGYQPQHF. CDR3 sequence (DNA): TGTGCCAGCAGCCCAGGACAGGGGTATCAGCCCCAGCATTTT.

This clone was seen more than once but under ten times. The chain recombines TRBV5-1 with TRBJ1-6; D is possibly TRBD1 (5 bases). In germline, CDR1 is SGHRS, CDR2 YFSETQ. The CDR3 has 14 amino acids. The ends were cut back, 7 bases at V and 7 bases at J, with 15 bases in the middle. CDR3 sequence reads: CASGSEAGNSPLHF. In DNA, the CDR3 is TGCGCCAGCGGCTCGGAGGCAGGGAATTCACCCCTCCACTTT.

V is TRBV7-2 and J is TRBJ2-1; 10 bases are a match to TRBD2. CDR1 is SGHTA, CDR2 FQGNSA, per germline. J gave up 6 bases and V 9 bases, and 8 bases lay outside the gene matches. This CDR3 has 14 residues. CDR3 amino acids: CASGRLAGVNEQFF. The CDR3 DNA follows: TGTGCCAGTGGCCGGCTAGCGGGAGTCAATGAGCAGTTCTTC. The full variable domain, its missing parts supplied by reference TRBV7-2 and TRBJ2-1, is GAGVSQSPSNKVTEKGKDVELRCDPISGHTALYWYRQSLGQGLEFLIYFQGNSAPDKSGLPSDRFSAERTGGSVSTLTIQRTQQEDSAVYLCASGRLAGVNEQFFGPGTRLTVL.